A selection of T cell receptor beta chains follows, all from one sample in a study of T cells in Graves' hyperthyroidism and ophthalmopathy. TCRdb reanalysed the multiplex PCR reads using MiXCR and keeps one entry per CDR3 protein. The repertoire has roughly 360,000 distinct CDR3 sequences, roughly 13% of them found once; the top ten carry about 20%. Sequenced material: blood. All receptors come from a man aged 25 to 40 with Graves' hyperthyroidism that later progressed to Graves' ophthalmopathy. The CDR3 runs from the conserved cysteine through the conserved F or W. A D gene is named only where the DNA matches it firmly. Some rows mark clone size as missing; the rest say once, few, many or name a class of expanded clone.

clone_size j_call d_call v_call cdr3_nt cdr3_aa
NA TRBJ2-1 NA TRBV2 TGTGCCAGCAGTGACTCCGGGGGAAAGTTCTTC CASSDSGGKFF
few TRBJ1-5 NA TRBV30 TGTGCCTGCCAGACGTTGGGGGGAAATCAGCCCCAGCATTTT CACQTLGGNQPQHF
NA TRBJ2-4 TRBD2 TRBV9 TGTGCCAGCAGCGCCGGGGGGGTAGGGGACATTCAGTACTTC CASSAGGVGDIQYF
NA TRBJ1-2 TRBD1 TRBV27 TGTGCCAGTGACAGGGGGCACAGTGGGAACTATGGCTACACCTTC CASDRGHSGNYGYTF
few TRBJ1-2 NA TRBV3-1 TGTGCCAGCAGCCAAGATCGTCGGGTATTGATATATGGCTACACCTTC CASSQDRRVLIYGYTF
few TRBJ2-1 TRBD2 TRBV5-8 TGTGCCAGCAGCGGTGGGACTAGCCCCTTCGTCGATGAGCAGTTCTTC CASSGGTSPFVDEQFF
NA TRBJ2-7 NA TRBV19 TGTGCCAGTAGGTCCTCCAGTTCCTACGAGCAGTACTTC CASRSSSSYEQYF
many TRBJ1-2 NA TRBV28 TGTGCCAGCAGGCTACTTACAGGGAGTGGCTACACCTTC CASRLLTGSGYTF
many TRBJ2-7 TRBD2 TRBV6-1 TGTGCGACCAGCGAGAGCAGCGGGGGATCTTACGAGCAGTACTTC CATSESSGGSYEQYF
many TRBJ1-2 NA TRBV3-1 TGTGCCAGCAGCCAAGATTTGACGCAGCCTGATGGCTACACCTTC CASSQDLTQPDGYTF
few TRBJ2-4 NA TRBV5-1 TGCGCCAGCAGCTTGGCAGGGGTCATTCAGTACTTC CASSLAGVIQYF